A selection of T cell receptor beta chains follows, all from one sample in a study of blood T cells in healthy people across ages. TCRdb used MiXCR to reprocess the 5' RACE reads, holding one entry per CDR3 protein. The sample holds fewer than 1.5 million distinct CDR3 sequences, roughly 40% seen once. The sequencing input was blood. The receptors originated from a woman in her late teens or twenties in good health. The CDR3 runs from the conserved cysteine through the conserved F or W. The D gene is left open where the match is weak. Size tells how often a clone was seen (once, few, many) or the class of an expanded clone, and some rows leave it out.

v_call: TRBV24-1
clone_size: NA
d_call: NA
j_call: TRBJ2-5
cdr3_aa: CATSDTGGTETQYF
cdr3_nt: TGTGCCACCAGTGACACGGGCGGTACGGAGACCCAGTACTTC

v_call: TRBV11-2
clone_size: NA
d_call: NA
j_call: TRBJ2-4
cdr3_aa: CASSSGWQYF
cdr3_nt: TGTGCCAGCAGCTCAGGGTGGCAGTACTTC

v_call: TRBV29-1
clone_size: few
d_call: NA
j_call: TRBJ1-2
cdr3_aa: CSVEIRENYGYTF
cdr3_nt: TGCAGCGTTGAAATCAGGGAAAACTATGGCTACACCTTC

v_call: TRBV10-2
clone_size: NA
d_call: NA
j_call: TRBJ2-5
cdr3_aa: CASSRLGGETQYF
cdr3_nt: TGCGCCAGCAGCCGACTAGGGGGAGAGACCCAGTACTTC

v_call: TRBV12-3/TRBV12-4
clone_size: NA
d_call: NA
j_call: TRBJ1-2
cdr3_aa: CASSDTGARNGYTF
cdr3_nt: TGTGCCAGCAGTGACACGGGGGCGCGAAATGGCTACACCTTC

v_call: TRBV12-3/TRBV12-4
clone_size: few
d_call: NA
j_call: TRBJ2-3
cdr3_aa: CASRSSDRASTDTQYF
cdr3_nt: TGTGCCAGCCGGTCGTCGGACAGAGCCTCCACAGATACGCAGTATTTT

v_call: TRBV27
clone_size: NA
d_call: NA
j_call: TRBJ2-7
cdr3_aa: CASSFSHKPYEQYF
cdr3_nt: TGTGCCAGCAGTTTCAGTCACAAGCCCTACGAGCAGTACTTC

v_call: TRBV30
clone_size: NA
d_call: NA
j_call: TRBJ1-3
cdr3_aa: CAWSFTAGNTIYF
cdr3_nt: TGTGCCTGGAGTTTCACGGCTGGAAACACCATATATTTT

v_call: TRBV11-2
clone_size: NA
d_call: TRBD1
j_call: TRBJ1-2
cdr3_aa: CASSERPGQGARGYGYTF
cdr3_nt: TGTGCCAGCAGCGAACGCCCGGGACAGGGGGCGCGGGGCTATGGCTACACCTTC

v_call: TRBV28
clone_size: few
d_call: NA
j_call: TRBJ2-1
cdr3_aa: CASHGEVDYNEQFF
cdr3_nt: TGTGCCAGCCACGGGGAGGTCGACTACAATGAGCAGTTCTTC

v_call: TRBV6-2/TRBV6-3
clone_size: NA
d_call: NA
j_call: TRBJ2-5
cdr3_aa: CASVMAWHQETQYF
cdr3_nt: TGTGCCAGTGTGATGGCTTGGCACCAAGAGACCCAGTACTTC

v_call: TRBV12-3/TRBV12-4
clone_size: NA
d_call: NA
j_call: TRBJ2-1
cdr3_aa: CASGGRVIHEQFF
cdr3_nt: TGTGCCAGCGGGGGCCGGGTAATCCACGAGCAGTTCTTC

v_call: TRBV20-1
clone_size: NA
d_call: TRBD1
j_call: TRBJ2-7
cdr3_aa: CSAGDRVWEQYF
cdr3_nt: TGCAGTGCGGGGGACAGGGTGTGGGAGCAGTACTTC

v_call: TRBV19
clone_size: NA
d_call: NA
j_call: TRBJ2-1
cdr3_aa: CASSLIGGEQFF
cdr3_nt: TGTGCCAGTAGCCTCATAGGTGGTGAGCAGTTCTTC

v_call: TRBV7-9
clone_size: few
d_call: NA
j_call: TRBJ2-3
cdr3_aa: CAVLQGGKGTDTQYF
cdr3_nt: TGTGCCGTCCTACAGGGAGGGAAAGGCACAGATACGCAGTATTTT

v_call: TRBV12-3/TRBV12-4
clone_size: NA
d_call: NA
j_call: TRBJ1-6
cdr3_aa: CASTIGGVDSPLHF
cdr3_nt: TGTGCCAGCACTATAGGGGGGGTAGATTCACCCCTCCACTTT

v_call: TRBV29-1
clone_size: NA
d_call: NA
j_call: TRBJ2-3
cdr3_aa: CSVERQGQTDTQYF
cdr3_nt: TGCAGCGTTGAGAGGCAGGGTCAGACAGATACGCAGTATTTT

v_call: TRBV6-1
clone_size: NA
d_call: NA
j_call: TRBJ1-1
cdr3_aa: CASTHLTPSGVNTEAFF
cdr3_nt: TGTGCCAGCACGCATCTAACCCCTTCAGGGGTTAACACTGAAGCTTTCTTT

v_call: TRBV28
clone_size: NA
d_call: NA
j_call: TRBJ1-5
cdr3_aa: CASSYGGKGYNQPQHF
cdr3_nt: TGTGCCAGCAGTTACGGTGGGAAGGGGTACAATCAGCCCCAGCATTTT

v_call: TRBV5-1
clone_size: few
d_call: TRBD1
j_call: TRBJ1-2
cdr3_aa: CASRTGGEGRGYTF
cdr3_nt: TGCGCCAGCAGGACAGGGGGTGAGGGCCGTGGCTACACCTTC

v_call: TRBV3-1
clone_size: few
d_call: NA
j_call: TRBJ2-1
cdr3_aa: CASRLASKLSNSYNEQFF
cdr3_nt: TGTGCCAGCCGACTCGCTTCCAAGCTTTCCAACTCCTACAATGAGCAGTTCTTC

v_call: TRBV7-2
clone_size: few
d_call: NA
j_call: TRBJ1-2
cdr3_aa: CASSLRTINNYGYTF
cdr3_nt: TGTGCCAGCAGCTTAAGGACAATTAATAACTATGGCTACACCTTC

v_call: TRBV7-8
clone_size: NA
d_call: TRBD2
j_call: TRBJ2-2
cdr3_aa: CASSLAGAGAGGELFF
cdr3_nt: TGTGCCAGCAGCTTAGCAGGAGCGGGAGCTGGCGGGGAGCTGTTTTTT

v_call: TRBV12-3/TRBV12-4
clone_size: NA
d_call: NA
j_call: TRBJ1-6
cdr3_aa: CASSLAGAGTRNSPLHF
cdr3_nt: TGTGCCAGCAGTTTAGCCGGCGCCGGGACAAGGAATTCACCCCTCCACTTT

v_call: TRBV20-1
clone_size: NA
d_call: NA
j_call: TRBJ2-7
cdr3_aa: CSSLGQGNTQYF
cdr3_nt: TGCAGTTCCTTAGGGCAGGGGAATACCCAGTACTTC

v_call: TRBV5-1
clone_size: NA
d_call: NA
j_call: TRBJ2-7
cdr3_aa: CASSARGPPYEQYF
cdr3_nt: TGCGCCAGCAGCGCCCGAGGGCCTCCCTACGAGCAGTACTTC

v_call: TRBV10-3
clone_size: few
d_call: TRBD2
j_call: TRBJ2-1
cdr3_aa: CAYPSGSSYNEQFF
cdr3_nt: TGTGCCTACCCTAGCGGGAGCTCCTACAATGAGCAGTTCTTC

v_call: TRBV7-2
clone_size: NA
d_call: NA
j_call: TRBJ2-7
cdr3_aa: CASSSRSLGEAEQYF
cdr3_nt: TGTGCCAGCAGCTCAAGATCCCTGGGAGAGGCCGAGCAGTACTTC